These 22 T cell receptor beta chains originate from one sample sequenced in a study of blood T cells in healthy people across ages. Then a second PCR, running about 6 to 12 cycles, was carried out with a sample-barcoded 5' primer and a J-beta primer mix. From the 5' RACE reads, TCRdb called clonotypes with MiXCR, one entry per CDR3 protein. The data show around 1.1 million distinct CDR3 sequences, roughly two fifths seen once. Sequencing input: blood. The receptors stem from a man aged 18 to 30 in good health.

The J gene is TRBJ1-2, the V gene TRBV27, with a possible D match to TRBD1 (5 bases). The CDR3 is 15 amino acids. Trimming removed 6 bases from V and 0 bases from J, with 14 bases in between. Germline CDR1 is MNHEY and CDR2 is SMNVEV (reference sequence). CDR3 in amino acids: CASSRGQRSNYGYTF. The CDR3 DNA reads as TGTGCCAGCAGCCGAGGACAACGATCTAACTATGGCTACACCTTC.

The chain recombines TRBV9 with TRBJ2-3; D is perhaps TRBD2 (7 bases). Trimming took 3 bases from V and 1 from J, leaving 12 bases between them. Germline V gene lookup returns CDR1 SGDLS and CDR2 YYNGEE. The CDR3 totals 15 residues. The DNA for the CDR3 is TGTGCCAGCAGCGGCACAGGGAGGGGCACAGATACGCAGTATTTT. Residues: CASSGTGRGTDTQYF.

The genes are TRBV4-1 and TRBJ2-3; 7 bases match TRBD2. The J segment lost 9 bases and the V segment lost 4 bases, leaving 4 bases of the junction unmatched. Germline assignment: CDR1 MGHRA and CDR2 YSYEKL. This CDR3 is 12 amino acids long. The CDR3 DNA follows: TGCGCCAGCAGCCGGCCGGGACTAACGCAGTATTTT. Translation gives CASSRPGLTQYF.

This clonotype appeared many times. The chain joins TRBV7-9 to TRBJ2-3; D perhaps matches TRBD2 (7 bases). Trimming removed 5 bases at V and 4 bases at J, with 16 bases between. Germline V gene sequence: CDR1 SEHNR, CDR2 FQNEAQ (reference sequence). This CDR3 contains 15 residues. The DNA for the CDR3 is TGTGCCAGCAGCCCCTCTGGGGGGGCATCAGATACGCAGTATTTT. The encoded protein is CASSPSGGASDTQYF.

This clonotype was picked up many times. The V and J genes are TRBV11-2 and TRBJ2-5; 8 nucleotides align to TRBD2. Germline V gives CDR1 SGHAT, CDR2 FQNNGV. The CDR3 consists of 14 residues. V shed 2 bases, J shed 3 bases, and the junction held 2 bases outside the gene matches. CDR3 sequence reads: CASSLTGLEETQYF. In DNA form, the CDR3 reads TGTGCCAGCAGCTTAACGGGACTAGAAGAGACCCAGTACTTC.

The V gene is TRBV27, the J gene TRBJ2-2, with 9 bases lining up with TRBD1. CDR3 length equals 15 residues. The V and J ends lost 7 bases and 3 bases, in that order; junction bases with no gene match: 6. Germline-derived CDR1 and CDR2 are MNHEY and SMNVEV (reference sequence). The CDR3 loop is CASKLTGGYTGELFF. In nucleotides, the CDR3 is TGTGCCAGCAAATTAACAGGGGGCTACACCGGGGAGCTGTTTTTT.

This chain links TRBV11-2 with TRBJ1-3, with D maybe TRBD1 (6 bases). CDR1 is SGHAT, CDR2 FQNNGV, per germline. Trimming took off 0 bases at V and 2 bases at J, with 11 bases between the two ends. The CDR3 covers 16 residues. CDR3 sequence: CASSLEGAGAGNTIYF. The CDR3 DNA follows: TGTGCCAGCAGCTTAGAAGGGGCAGGGGCTGGAAACACCATATATTTT.

This sequence joins TRBV4-3 and TRBJ2-2; possible D gene TRBD2, 7 bases. V lost 5 bases, J lost 4 bases, and 17 bases lay in between. The CDR3 length is 16 residues. CDR1 and CDR2 (germline): LGHNA, YSLEER. This CDR3 reads CASSTSWRGGTGELFF. CDR3 nucleotide sequence: TGCGCCAGCAGCACAAGTTGGAGGGGGGGCACCGGGGAGCTGTTTTTT.

The table lists this clonotype with a few counts. The rearrangement uses TRBV11-2 and TRBJ1-2; 7 bases are shared with TRBD1. The CDR3 runs to 14 residues. Trimming removed 5 bases from V and 4 bases from J; junction bases left unmatched: 7. The germline V gene has CDR1 SGHAT and CDR2 FQNNGV. Here the CDR3 DNA reads TGTGCCAGCAGCATCGGGACAGCAAGCTATGGCTACACCTTC. Translated: CASSIGTASYGYTF.

The rearrangement uses TRBV27 and TRBJ2-6; possibly TRBD1 for D (5 bases). The germline gives CDR1 MNHEY, CDR2 SMNVEV (reference sequence). The CDR3 extends over 17 amino acids. Trimming shortened V by 6 bases and J by 1 base, and 16 bases separated the two germline ends. The CDR3 protein is CASSHRLEQSGANVLTF. CDR3 nucleotides: TGTGCCAGCAGCCACAGGCTAGAACAATCTGGGGCCAACGTCCTGACTTTC.

The chain has TRBV29-1 and TRBJ1-1, with D possibly matching TRBD1 (5 bases). The V end lost 7 bases, the J end lost 0 bases, and 15 bases lay between the germline ends. Germline-derived CDR1 and CDR2 are SQVTM and ANQGSEA. This CDR3 comprises 14 residues. The CDR3 DNA is TGCAGCGCTAAAAAGACAGTTATGAACACTGAAGCTTTCTTT. The encoded protein is CSAKKTVMNTEAFF.

The J gene is TRBJ1-2, the V gene TRBV7-9; D possibly corresponds to TRBD1 (5 bases). Germline V gene data show CDR1 as SEHNR and CDR2 as FQNEAQ (reference sequence). V was trimmed by 5 bases and J by 4 bases, leaving 17 bases between them. CDR3 size: 15 residues. In DNA form, the CDR3 reads TGTGCCAGCAGCCCTCTAGGAGGGGTGAGCTATGGCTACACCTTC. It yields the protein CASSPLGGVSYGYTF.

CDR3 bases: TGTGCCAGCAGCCAGAACGACAGGGACGAGGACACTGAAGCTTTCTTT. Its translation is CASSQNDRDEDTEAFF. This sequence joins TRBV4-2 and TRBJ1-1; 7 bases are shared with TRBD1. V dropped 3 bases and J dropped 3; count of bases not matched to a gene: 10. There are 16 residues in the CDR3. Germline lookup yields CDR1 LGHNA and CDR2 YNFKEQ.

This clonotype was observed a handful of times. This sequence joins TRBV9 and TRBJ2-6; D unresolved. The CDR3 runs 16 residues. Germline V gene lookup returns CDR1 SGDLS and CDR2 YYNGEE. V was shortened by 0 bases and J by 9 bases, with 16 bases between the two germline ends. The CDR3 sequence: CASSVAVGLLGNVLTF. The CDR3 DNA is TGTGCCAGCAGCGTAGCTGTTGGGTTATTGGGCAACGTCCTGACTTTC. The variable domain in full, completed from reference TRBV9 and TRBJ2-6, reads DSGVTQTPKHLITATGQRVTLRCSPRSGDLSVYWYQQSLDQGLQFLIQYYNGEERAKGNILERFSAQQFPDLHSELNLSSLELGDSALYFCASSVAVGLLGNVLTFGAGSRLTVL.

Comment on this clonotype: Relative to the germline gene, one junction end is altered; a read error may explain this. J is TRBJ1-2 and V is TRBV25-1; 9 bases agree with TRBD1. This CDR3 contains 15 residues. CDR1 is MGHDK, CDR2 SYGVNS, per germline. The CDR3 DNA is TGTGCCAGCAGTGAGAACATACAGGGGGCCTATGGCTACGCCTTC. It encodes CASSENIQGAYGYAF.

This clonotype has more than one count but fewer than ten. The chain couples TRBV29-1 to TRBJ1-2; 7 positions match TRBD1. The J segment lost 5 bases and the V segment lost 3 bases, leaving 6 bases of the junction unmatched. Germline CDR1 reads SQVTM; CDR2 reads ANQGSEA. The CDR3 is 13 residues long. The CDR3 region has the DNA TGCAGCGTTGATCCCGACAGGGAATATGGCTACACCTTC. Translation gives CSVDPDREYGYTF.

This clonotype turned up a few times. This CDR3 reads CSVYALGPKSINEQFF. CDR3 coding DNA: TGCAGCGTTTACGCGTTGGGACCAAAATCAATCAATGAGCAGTTCTTC. The chain joins TRBV29-1 to TRBJ2-1; D tentatively fits TRBD1 or TRBD2 (5 bases each). V lost 5 bases and J lost 6, with 23 bases in between. The germline gives CDR1 SQVTM, CDR2 ANQGSEA. The length of the CDR3 is 16 residues.

The V and J genes are TRBV5-1 and TRBJ1-6; D remains ambiguous. V was pared by 0 bases and J by 5 bases, with 9 bases between. The CDR3 runs 15 residues. Germline loops: CDR1 SGHRS, CDR2 YFSETQ. The DNA for the CDR3 is TGCGCCAGCAGCTTGGATGTGGGCGATAATTCACCCCTCCACTTT. Translation gives CASSLDVGDNSPLHF.

The chain links TRBV20-1 to TRBJ2-7; D remains ambiguous. The DNA end lines up better with TRBJ2-5; the J call may be wrong. CDR3 size: 11 residues. Germline values: CDR1 DFQATT, CDR2 SNEGSKA (reference sequence). The CDR3 sequence is CRAQDQETQYF. CDR3 nucleotides: TGCAGGGCCCAGGATCAGGAGACCCAGTACTTC.

A note on this clonotype: This may stem from a read error, because a much larger clone lies one nucleotide away. The chain couples TRBV7-3 to TRBJ2-1; D gene unclear. V was cut by 6 bases and J by 8 bases, with 14 bases left in between. This CDR3 spans 13 amino acids. CDR1 is SGHTA, CDR2 FQGTGA, per germline. CDR3 residues: CASSTLERDEQFF. CDR3 nucleotides: TGTGCCAGCAGTACTTTGGAACGAGATGAGCAGTTCTTC.

Comments on this clonotype: A read error may account for a junction end that differs from germline. The chain joins TRBV12-3 or TRBV12-4 to TRBJ2-7; maybe TRBD2 (6 bases). The CDR3 sequence is 17 residues long. CDR3 in DNA: TGCGCCAGCAGTTTAGGAGCGAGGGACTCCGGCTCCTACGAGCAGTACTTC. Amino acid sequence: CASSLGARDSGSYEQYF.

The J gene is TRBJ1-1, the V gene TRBV5-1, with a tentative D call TRBD1 (5 bases). The V gene lost 4 bases and the J gene lost 1 base, with 14 bases spanning the gap. The V gene's germline CDR1 is SGHRS and CDR2 YFSETQ. This CDR3 spans 15 amino acids. CDR3 sequence: CASSPQGVENTEAFF. The CDR3 DNA sequence: TGCGCCAGCAGCCCCCAGGGTGTGGAGAACACTGAAGCTTTCTTT.